These T cell receptor beta chains were read from a single sample in a study of monozygotic twins with inflammatory bowel disease. Reanalyzing the 5' RACE reads, TCRdb keeps one entry per CDR3 protein, without DNA. Recorded for this sample: 300,000 to 450,000 distinct CDR3 sequences. Material: blood. The receptors originated from a human donor with ulcerative colitis or Crohn's disease, or a healthy co-twin of an affected twin (not recorded which). Each CDR3 is given with its conserved first and last residue.

j_gene | v_gene | CDR3aa
TRBJ1-1 | TRBV28 | CASSPQRGGTEAFF
TRBJ2-1 | TRBV10-3 | CAISGGLGTGTDNEQFF
TRBJ2-1 | TRBV3-1 | CASSPRGGYSSYNEQFF
TRBJ2-5 | TRBV7-9 | CATGRDGGETQYF
TRBJ1-6 | TRBV6-6 | CASSSGTYDSPPHF
TRBJ2-7 | TRBV27 | CASTGGYEQYF
TRBJ1-4 | TRBV13 | CASSSTTNEKLFF
TRBJ2-1 | TRBV7-3 | CASSLATGRYNEQFF
TRBJ2-2 | TRBV4-2 | CASSQDTTVRLFF
TRBJ1-5 | TRBV6-4 | CASSDWLGQKTYSNQPQHF
TRBJ2-1 | TRBV6-1 | CASSPTSGGAFGYNEQFF
TRBJ2-5 | TRBV19 | CASSFRQGRETQYF
TRBJ2-3 | TRBV7-8 | CGSSLISTDTQYF
TRBJ2-2 | TRBV5-1 | CASSLSAGLTGELFF
TRBJ1-4 | TRBV19 | CASRSGGGDNEKLFF
TRBJ2-7 | TRBV2 | CASSAQRGYEQYF
TRBJ2-1 | TRBV2 | CASSESTGGSSYNEQFF
TRBJ2-5 | TRBV29-1 | CSVSKTTGQETQYF
TRBJ2-4 | TRBV29-1 | CSVRDGWNIQYF
TRBJ1-2 | TRBV19 | CASSPGYGLSYGYTF